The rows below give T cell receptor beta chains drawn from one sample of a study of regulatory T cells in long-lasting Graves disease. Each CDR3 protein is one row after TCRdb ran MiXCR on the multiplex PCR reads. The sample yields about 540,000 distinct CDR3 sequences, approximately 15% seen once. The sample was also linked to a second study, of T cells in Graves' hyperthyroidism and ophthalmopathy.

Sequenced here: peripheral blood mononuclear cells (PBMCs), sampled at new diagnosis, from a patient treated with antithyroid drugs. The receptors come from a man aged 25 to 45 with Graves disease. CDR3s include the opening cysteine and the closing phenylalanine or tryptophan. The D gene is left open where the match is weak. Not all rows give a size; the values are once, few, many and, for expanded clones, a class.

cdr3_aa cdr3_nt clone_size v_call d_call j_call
CASSLGQGDLGSYEQYF TGTGCCAGCAGTTTGGGACAGGGGGACCTCGGCTCCTACGAGCAGTACTTC many TRBV12-3/TRBV12-4 TRBD1 TRBJ2-7
CASSWGLAVYEQYF TGCGCCAGCAGCTGGGGACTAGCTGTCTACGAGCAGTACTTC many TRBV5-1 TRBD2 TRBJ2-7
CSGLETGGYTF TGCAGCGGACTAGAGACAGGGGGCTACACCTTC many TRBV29-1 TRBD1 TRBJ1-2
CASSETWSVYGYTF TGTGCCAGCAGTGAAACCTGGTCAGTCTATGGCTACACCTTC many TRBV6-1 . TRBJ1-2
CASSLEGVNQPQHF TGTGCCAGCAGCTTAGAGGGGGTCAATCAGCCCCAGCATTTT few TRBV2 . TRBJ1-5
CASKDRASGANVLTF TGTGCCAGTAAGGACAGGGCCTCTGGGGCCAACGTCCTGACTTTC many TRBV12-3/TRBV12-4 TRBD1 TRBJ2-6
CASSLELAGGAYEQYF TGTGCCAGCAGCCTAGAACTAGCGGGAGGCGCCTACGAGCAGTACTTC many TRBV7-9 TRBD2 TRBJ2-7
CASSLAGDAYEQYF TGTGCCAGCAGTTTAGCGGGAGACGCCTACGAGCAGTACTTC many TRBV12-3/TRBV12-4 . TRBJ2-7
CASSYPPISGTYEQYF TGTGCCAGCAGTTACCCTCCTATTAGCGGAACCTACGAGCAGTACTTC many TRBV12-3/TRBV12-4 . TRBJ2-7
CSVRIPNQPQHF TGCAGCGTCCGAATCCCCAATCAGCCCCAGCATTTT many TRBV29-1 . TRBJ1-5
CASSFGGRIPLAQYF TGTGCCAGCAGTTTCGGCGGGAGGATCCCGTTGGCCCAGTACTTC many TRBV12-3/TRBV12-4 TRBD2 TRBJ2-5
CASSRAGTDTDTQYF TGTGCCAGCAGCCGAGCCGGGACTGACACAGATACGCAGTATTTT many TRBV2 . TRBJ2-3
CSARRGASEKLFF TGCAGTGCTAGGAGGGGGGCTTCTGAAAAACTGTTTTTT few TRBV20-1 . TRBJ1-4
CASSLGQGARLDEQYF TGCGCCAGCAGCCTGGGACAGGGGGCGCGTTTGGACGAGCAGTACTTC many TRBV5-1 TRBD1 TRBJ2-7
CATSRNRGSGIGAGELFF TGTGCCACCAGCAGAAACAGGGGCTCCGGGATCGGGGCCGGGGAGCTGTTTTTT . TRBV15 TRBD1 TRBJ2-2
CSAIGGAEETQYF TGCAGTGCTATAGGGGGAGCGGAAGAGACCCAGTACTTC many TRBV20-1 . TRBJ2-5
CASSVGTARQETQYF TGTGCCAGCAGCGTAGGGACGGCTAGACAAGAGACCCAGTACTTC few TRBV9 . TRBJ2-5
CAGVRGPLNTEAFF TGTGCCGGAGTCAGGGGGCCCCTGAACACTGAAGCTTTCTTT many TRBV2 TRBD1 TRBJ1-1
CASSLTSYYEQYF TGTGCCAGCAGCCTGACAAGTTATTACGAGCAGTACTTC many TRBV28 . TRBJ2-7
CASSQAQSGANVLTF TGTGCCAGCAGCCAAGCGCAGTCTGGGGCCAACGTCCTGACTTTC few TRBV3-1 . TRBJ2-6
CASSLQGYGNTIYF TGTGCCAGCAGCTTGCAGGGCTATGGAAACACCATATATTTT . TRBV5-5 . TRBJ1-3
CASSLTGGRGYTF TGTGCCAGCAGTTTAACCGGGGGCAGGGGCTACACCTTC many TRBV12-3/TRBV12-4 . TRBJ1-2
CASNNMDTQYF TGTGCCAGCAATAATATGGATACGCAGTATTTT . TRBV2 . TRBJ2-3
CASRPGRSTDTQYF TGTGCCAGTAGGCCGGGGAGGAGCACAGATACGCAGTATTTT . TRBV19 . TRBJ2-3
CATSDPFGGSEWGNEQFF TGTGCCACCAGTGACCCCTTCGGGGGGAGTGAATGGGGGAATGAGCAGTTCTTC . TRBV24-1 TRBD2 TRBJ2-1
CATSEWDRGEGKLFF TGTGCCACCAGTGAATGGGACAGGGGAGAGGGAAAACTGTTTTTT many TRBV24-1 TRBD1 TRBJ1-4
CASSLDRGRFVSDGYTF TGTGCCAGCAGCTTAGACCGGGGGCGTTTTGTGAGTGATGGCTACACCTTC few TRBV7-3 . TRBJ1-2
CSAPPGREGLYEQYF TGCAGTGCTCCCCCTGGCCGGGAGGGACTCTACGAGCAGTACTTC many TRBV20-1 TRBD2 TRBJ2-7
CASSADGDNSPLHF TGCGCCAGCAGCGCGGACGGAGATAATTCACCCCTCCACTTT few TRBV5-1 . TRBJ1-6
CASSNRQDSNTEAFF TGTGCCAGTAGTAATCGACAGGACTCGAACACTGAAGCTTTCTTT many TRBV19 . TRBJ1-1
CASSFLTGTSTDTQYF TGTGCCAGCAGTTTCCTTACAGGGACAAGCACAGATACGCAGTATTTT few TRBV5-8 . TRBJ2-3
CASSVSTGGEQFF TGTGCCAGTAGCGTTTCGACGGGCGGTGAGCAGTTCTTC few TRBV19 . TRBJ2-1
CSVYRAGGAYNEQFF TGCAGCGTTTACCGGGCCGGGGGGGCCTACAATGAGCAGTTCTTC few TRBV29-1 TRBD2 TRBJ2-1
CASSPRVAANADTQYF TGTGCCAGCTCACCACGGGTAGCGGCAAACGCAGATACGCAGTATTTT few TRBV18 . TRBJ2-3